These T cell receptor beta chains were read from a single sample in a study of blood T cell repertoires in COVID-19. Produced via immunoSEQ multiplex PCR; TCRdb's table is partial and in-frame only. This sample yields a few hundred thousand clones, of which approximately 90% are seen a single time; less than 3% belongs to the top ten. The specimen was PBMCs or T cells enriched from blood (not recorded which). These receptors were taken from a woman between 45 and 60 years old who had recovered from COVID-19. Both conserved end residues are part of each CDR3. The D gene is left open where the match is weak. Some rows have no size entry. The others give once, few or many, or a class for an expanded clone.

d_gene: NA; v_gene: TRBV9; abundance: once; j_gene: TRBJ2-5; CDR3nt: TGTGCCAGCAGCGCGTCGGGTCCAGAGACCCAGTACTTC; CDR3aa: CASSASGPETQYF
d_gene: NA; v_gene: TRBV7-9; abundance: NA; j_gene: TRBJ1-5; CDR3nt: TGTGCCAGCAGCCTCGACGGCGGTCCCTCTCAGCCCCAGCATTTT; CDR3aa: CASSLDGGPSQPQHF
d_gene: TRBD1; v_gene: TRBV6-5; abundance: NA; j_gene: TRBJ2-2; CDR3nt: TGTGCCAGCAGTTCCGGGACAGGGGTTCGTGGGGAGCTGTTTTTT; CDR3aa: CASSSGTGVRGELFF
d_gene: NA; v_gene: TRBV29-1; abundance: NA; j_gene: TRBJ1-2; CDR3nt: TGCAGCGTTCAGGGACTGGAAGATGGCTACACCTTC; CDR3aa: CSVQGLEDGYTF
d_gene: NA; v_gene: TRBV11-2; abundance: few; j_gene: TRBJ2-7; CDR3nt: TGTGCCAGCAGCTCAACCAGGGGATCCTACGAGCAGTACTTC; CDR3aa: CASSSTRGSYEQYF
d_gene: NA; v_gene: TRBV18; abundance: NA; j_gene: TRBJ1-3; CDR3nt: TGTGCCAGCTCACCAGGTCGACAGCTCCTCTCTGGAAACACCATATATTTT; CDR3aa: CASSPGRQLLSGNTIYF
d_gene: TRBD1; v_gene: TRBV28; abundance: NA; j_gene: TRBJ2-2; CDR3nt: TGTGCCAGCAGGCTACAGGGGCCCGGGGAGCTGTTTTTT; CDR3aa: CASRLQGPGELFF
d_gene: TRBD2; v_gene: TRBV13; abundance: once; j_gene: TRBJ2-3; CDR3nt: TGTGCCAGCAGCACCGGACTAGCGGTCACAGATACGCAGTATTTT; CDR3aa: CASSTGLAVTDTQYF
d_gene: NA; v_gene: TRBV20-1; abundance: once; j_gene: TRBJ1-2; CDR3nt: TGCAGTGCCGCTAATGGCTACACCTTC; CDR3aa: CSAANGYTF
d_gene: NA; v_gene: TRBV6-6; abundance: NA; j_gene: TRBJ1-5; CDR3nt: TGTGCCAGCAGTTCCTCCAGGGTTCAGCCCCAGCATTTT; CDR3aa: CASSSSRVQPQHF
d_gene: NA; v_gene: TRBV19; abundance: NA; j_gene: TRBJ1-2; CDR3nt: TGTGCCAGTAGTATCTCTAACTATGGCTACACCTTC; CDR3aa: CASSISNYGYTF
d_gene: NA; v_gene: TRBV12-3/TRBV12-4; abundance: NA; j_gene: TRBJ2-3; CDR3nt: TGTGCCAGCAGTCGGAGGGGCACAGATACGCAGTATTTT; CDR3aa: CASSRRGTDTQYF
d_gene: NA; v_gene: TRBV7-2; abundance: NA; j_gene: TRBJ2-5; CDR3nt: TGTGCCAGCAGCTTAGAGTCTGGGAGGCCAGGAGAGACCCAGTACTTC; CDR3aa: CASSLESGRPGETQYF
d_gene: TRBD1; v_gene: TRBV14; abundance: NA; j_gene: TRBJ2-1; CDR3nt: TGTGCCAGCAGCCAAATTCCCCGGGACAGGGACTCCTACAATGAGCAGTTCTTC; CDR3aa: CASSQIPRDRDSYNEQFF
d_gene: NA; v_gene: TRBV4-1; abundance: NA; j_gene: TRBJ2-7; CDR3nt: TGCGCCAGCAGCCAAATTATCCCCGGGATAGGGAATTACTACGAGCAGTACTTC; CDR3aa: CASSQIIPGIGNYYEQYF
d_gene: NA; v_gene: TRBV19; abundance: NA; j_gene: TRBJ1-3; CDR3nt: TGTGCCAGTAGTTGGAGGCGTTCTGGACCTGGAAACACCATATATTTT; CDR3aa: CASSWRRSGPGNTIYF
d_gene: NA; v_gene: TRBV6-5; abundance: NA; j_gene: TRBJ1-2; CDR3nt: TGTGCCAGCAGTTACGGTATGGGGGCAACCTATGGCTACACCTTC; CDR3aa: CASSYGMGATYGYTF
d_gene: TRBD1; v_gene: TRBV5-1; abundance: NA; j_gene: TRBJ1-1; CDR3nt: TGCGCCAGCAGCACTGGACAGGGGAACACTGAAGCTTTCTTT; CDR3aa: CASSTGQGNTEAFF
d_gene: NA; v_gene: TRBV7-3; abundance: NA; j_gene: TRBJ2-2; CDR3nt: TGTGCCAGCAGCTTAACTTTCAGGACCGGGGAGCTGTTTTTT; CDR3aa: CASSLTFRTGELFF
d_gene: NA; v_gene: TRBV30; abundance: NA; j_gene: TRBJ1-6; CDR3nt: TGTGCCTGGAGCCGAGGACAGCGGAATTCACCCCTCCACTTT; CDR3aa: CAWSRGQRNSPLHF
d_gene: TRBD1; v_gene: TRBV15; abundance: NA; j_gene: TRBJ1-2; CDR3nt: TGTGCCACCAGCAGGGACAGGGACAACTATGGCTACACCTTC; CDR3aa: CATSRDRDNYGYTF
d_gene: TRBD2; v_gene: TRBV7-9; abundance: NA; j_gene: TRBJ2-1; CDR3nt: TGTGCCAGCAGCGGAAGGACTAGCGGGCCCAGTGAGCAGTTCTTC; CDR3aa: CASSGRTSGPSEQFF
d_gene: NA; v_gene: TRBV23-1; abundance: NA; j_gene: TRBJ1-5; CDR3nt: TGCGCCAGCAGTCAATCGAGGCAGGGGAATCAGCCCCAGCATTTT; CDR3aa: CASSQSRQGNQPQHF